This T cell receptor beta chain was identified during a study of CD8+ T cells in alopecia areata. Study as a whole: Patients received oral tofacitinib, 5 to 10 mg twice daily, for moderate-to-severe alopecia areata.

Reverse transcribed after extraction, RNA yielded cDNA as the sequencing template. Only in-frame clones appear in the TCRdb table, and some are missing; sequencing was by immunoSEQ multiplex PCR. In the table there are approximately 140,000 clones, approximately 87% of which are singletons. Germline V gene lookup returns CDR1 SGHVS and CDR2 FQNEAQ. CDR3 length: 11 residues. The germline V and J ends were trimmed by 1 base and 4 bases, with 2 bases remaining between them. Lesional scalp punch biopsies and peripheral blood came from alopecia areata patients. T lymphocytes (CD4+ and CD8+) were sorted from PBMCs.

The source of this sequence is a human donor with alopecia areata. The chain combines TRBV7-8 with TRBJ2-7; D ambiguous. Sample: CD8+ T cells sorted from blood, taken at week 0. CDR3 loop: CASSLDYEQYF. The DNA for the CDR3 is TGTGCCAGCAGCTTAGATTACGAGCAGTACTTC.